This T cell receptor (beta chain) was obtained from a study of technical replicates of blood from a few donors. Sequencing was performed with immunoSEQ multiplex PCR; in TCRdb, only in-frame clones are kept and a portion is missing. The table lists 70,000 to 75,000 clones, around 95% of them singletons, with approximately 0.25% in the top ten. The sequencing sample was made of T cells isolated from PBMCs. This clonotype was sampled from a human donor in good health.

For the CDR3, the DNA is TGTGCCAGTAGTATGGGATGGGGGCCTAGATACGAGCAGTACTTC. Its translation: CASSMGWGPRYEQYF. This chain connects TRBV19 to TRBJ2-7, with D possibly matching TRBD1 (6 bases). V was clipped by 3 bases and J by 4 bases, with 16 bases between them. Germline V lookup: CDR1 LNHDA, CDR2 SQIVND (reference sequence). This CDR3 contains 15 residues.